Presented here are 28 T cell receptor beta chains from one specimen sequenced in a study of blood T cell repertoires in COVID-19. The protocol was immunoSEQ multiplex PCR, while the TCRdb copy is restricted to in-frame clones and leaves out a portion. The sample has a few hundred thousand clones, more than 65% seen once. Material: PBMCs or T cells enriched from blood (not recorded which). The receptors derive from a man aged 45-65 years who had recovered from COVID-19.

This clone appeared once. The genes are TRBV5-1 and TRBJ1-1; a possible D gene is TRBD1 (5 bases). The V and J ends lost 4 bases and 6 bases respectively, with 13 bases between them. CDR3 length: 13 amino acids. Germline V gives CDR1 SGHRS, CDR2 YFSETQ. The CDR3 DNA is TGCGCCAGCAGCGGGTCCCAGGGTGCTGAAGCTTTCTTT. Residues: CASSGSQGAEAFF.

This clone was counted a single time. The V and J genes are TRBV5-1 and TRBJ1-4; TRBD1 is a possible D gene (5 bases). Germline CDR1 reads SGHRS; CDR2 reads YFSETQ. The V end was cut by 0 bases, the J end by 10 bases, with 10 bases between. The CDR3 runs 13 residues. The CDR3 sequence is CASSLGSQAKLFF. CDR3 in DNA: TGCGCCAGCAGCTTGGGATCACAGGCAAAACTGTTTTTT.

The count of this clone is one. This CDR3 reads CASSIGTFYEQYF. DNA for the CDR3: TGTGCCAGCAGTATCGGGACATTCTACGAGCAGTACTTC. The V call is TRBV27, the J call TRBJ2-7; possible D gene TRBD1, 6 bases. The V gene's germline CDR1 is MNHEY and CDR2 SMNVEV (reference sequence). Trimming removed 5 bases at V and 3 bases at J, with 11 bases between. CDR3 length: 13 residues.

The chain joins TRBV7-9 to TRBJ1-4, with 10 bases identical to TRBD1. Germline V gene sequence: CDR1 SEHNR, CDR2 FQNEAQ (reference sequence). The CDR3 consists of 16 residues. J lost 3 bases, V lost 5 bases, and 6 bases had no gene match. The CDR3 DNA reads TGTGCCAGCAGCATGGGACAGGGGTCTTCTAATGAAAAACTGTTTTTT. Amino acids: CASSMGQGSSNEKLFF.

The chain is built from TRBV7-2 and TRBJ2-5; TRBD1 might be the D (6 bases). Trimming stripped 3 bases from V and 4 bases from J, with 15 bases between. Germline assignment: CDR1 SGHTA and CDR2 FQGNSA. This CDR3 has 15 amino acids. CDR3 nucleotides: TGTGCCAGCAGCTTCCCCTCAGGGGCAGGAGAGACCCAGTACTTC. Translation: CASSFPSGAGETQYF.

The genes are TRBV3-1 (or the pseudogene TRBV3-2) and TRBJ2-3; tentative D call: TRBD2 (5 bases). This CDR3 is 15 amino acids long. V gave up 0 bases and J gave up 2 bases, with 9 bases separating them. The germline CDR1 and CDR2 sequences are LGHDT and YNNKEL (reference sequence). The chain's CDR3 is CASSQDPLVTDTQYF. The DNA for the CDR3 is TGTGCCAGCAGCCAAGATCCACTAGTCACAGATACGCAGTATTTT.

V is TRBV7-9 and J is TRBJ1-1; 7 bases fit TRBD1. Germline V gene sequence: CDR1 SEHNR, CDR2 FQNEAQ (reference sequence). V was pared by 4 bases and J by 8 bases, with 10 bases of the junction left unmatched. The CDR3 runs to 14 residues. For the CDR3, the DNA is TGTGCCAGCAGCTACCCGCGAGACAGGGCAGAAGCTTTCTTT. Protein sequence: CASSYPRDRAEAFF.

The rearrangement joins TRBV4-3 to TRBJ2-5; possibly TRBD1 for D (6 bases). CDR1 and CDR2 (germline): LGHNA, YSLEER. The V end lost 1 base, the J end lost 4 bases, and 13 bases lay between the germline ends. CDR3 length: 15 residues. CDR3 loop: CASSQGGRGGETQYF. DNA of the CDR3: TGCGCCAGCAGCCAAGGGGGGCGAGGGGGAGAGACCCAGTACTTC.

This chain links TRBV27 with TRBJ1-6, with D maybe TRBD1 (6 bases). Germline V gene lookup returns CDR1 MNHEY and CDR2 SMNVEV (reference sequence). Trimming shortened V by 6 bases and J by 10 bases, and 16 bases separated the two germline ends. The CDR3 is 14 amino acids. For the CDR3, the DNA is TGTGCCAGCAGCGATAGGGACACCCTCTCACCCCTCCACTTT. Protein sequence: CASSDRDTLSPLHF.

The V gene is TRBV6-5, the J gene TRBJ1-2; TRBD1 matches at 8 bases. This CDR3 spans 16 amino acids. V lost 2 bases and J lost 2; bases outside the gene matches: 7. The germline CDR1 and CDR2 sequences are MNHEY and SVGAGI. The CDR3 loop reads CASSYRGQGPNYGYTF. CDR3 coding DNA: TGTGCCAGCAGTTACCGCGGACAGGGACCAAACTATGGCTACACCTTC.

V and J are TRBV5-8 and TRBJ1-4; D remains ambiguous. Trimming shortened V by 4 bases and J by 13 bases, and 14 bases separated the two germline ends. The CDR3 runs 12 residues. Germline V gives CDR1 SGHTS, CDR2 YDEGEE. The CDR3 region is CASSRRLSRLFF. Here the CDR3 DNA reads TGTGCCAGCAGCCGCAGGTTATCGCGACTGTTTTTT.

V and J are TRBV15 and TRBJ1-2; TRBD1 matches at 8 bases. Trimming cost V 3 bases and J 5 bases; bases outside gene matches: 14. The CDR3 extends over 17 amino acids. Germline CDR1 LNHNV, CDR2 YYDKDF (reference sequence). The CDR3 region is CATSRAITGGRDYGYTF. The CDR3 nucleotides read TGTGCCACCAGCAGGGCAATTACAGGGGGGCGCGATTATGGCTACACCTTC. Supplemented by reference TRBV15 and TRBJ1-2, the full variable domain reads DAMVIQNPRYQVTQFGKPVTLSCSQTLNHNVMYWYQQKSSQAPKLLFHYYDKDFNNEADTPDNFQSRRPNTSFCFLDIRSPGLGDTAMYLCATSRAITGGRDYGYTFGSGTRLTVV.

This clone was picked up a small number of times. The chain has TRBV7-9 and TRBJ2-2; the match to TRBD1 covers 9 bases. The ends lost 5 bases at V and 4 bases at J; junction bases unmatched: 11. Per germline, CDR1 SEHNR and CDR2 FQNEAQ (reference sequence). CDR3 size: 17 residues. The CDR3 spells CASSATGTGLSTGELFF. The CDR3 nucleotides are TGTGCCAGCAGCGCGACCGGGACAGGGCTGAGCACCGGGGAGCTGTTTTTT.

The V call is TRBV27, the J call TRBJ2-7, with D possibly matching TRBD1 (5 bases). V lost 4 bases, J lost 6 bases, and 10 bases lay in between. From germline, CDR1 is MNHEY and CDR2 SMNVEV (reference sequence). The CDR3 is 12 amino acids. The CDR3 spells CASSYTGIEQYF. CDR3 nucleotides: TGTGCCAGCAGTTATACAGGAATCGAGCAGTACTTC.

The J gene is TRBJ1-2, the V gene TRBV19; TRBD1 matches 7 bases. The germline gives CDR1 LNHDA, CDR2 SQIVND (reference sequence). The CDR3 extends over 13 amino acids. V lost 6 bases to trimming and J lost 4 bases; unmatched junction nucleotides: 5. CDR3: CASRRQGVYGYTF. CDR3 DNA: TGTGCCAGTAGGCGGCAGGGGGTCTATGGCTACACCTTC.

The J gene is TRBJ2-7, the V gene TRBV10-3; 9 positions agree with TRBD1. J lost 5 bases, V lost 6 bases, and 5 bases had no gene match. The CDR3 runs 13 residues. Germline V lookup: CDR1 ENHRY, CDR2 SYGVKD. CDR3 region: CAISSQGADEQYF. The CDR3 nucleotides are TGTGCCATCAGCTCACAGGGGGCTGACGAGCAGTACTTC.

This clone was detected only once. The chain uses TRBV6-5 and TRBJ1-1; 7 bases map to TRBD1. V gave up 5 bases and J gave up 5 bases; unmatched junction bases: 11. This CDR3 spans 15 amino acids. Germline V gene lookup returns CDR1 MNHEY and CDR2 SVGAGI. CDR3 protein: CASSRDRAGRTEAFF. The CDR3 DNA sequence: TGTGCCAGCAGTCGCGACAGGGCAGGGAGGACTGAAGCTTTCTTT.

The chain recombines TRBV11-3 with TRBJ2-3, with 11 nucleotides matching TRBD2. With 6 bases clipped from V and 1 base from J, the junction kept 9 bases outside the gene matches. CDR1 and CDR2 from the germline V gene are SGHNT and YENEEA. This CDR3 spans 17 amino acids. The CDR3 sequence is CASSLPGTSGRTDTQYF. CDR3 sequence (DNA): TGTGCCAGCAGTCTACCCGGGACTAGCGGTCGCACAGATACGCAGTATTTT.

The rearrangement uses TRBV28 and TRBJ1-1, with 8 bases aligning to TRBD1. Germline lookup yields CDR1 MDHEN and CDR2 SYDVKM. This CDR3 has 15 residues. The V gene end was trimmed by 6 bases and the J gene end by 1 base; junction bases not matched to a gene: 7. Written as DNA, the CDR3 is TGTGCCAGCAGAGAGCAGGGGGCCGAGAACACTGAAGCTTTCTTT. This sequence encodes CASREQGAENTEAFF.

CDR3 residues: CATSLAGRGLMDEQFF. The CDR3 nucleotides read TGTGCCACCAGCTTAGCAGGGAGGGGCCTTATGGATGAGCAGTTCTTC. The chain employs TRBV24-1 and TRBJ2-1; 7 bases agree with TRBD2. CDR1 and CDR2 from the germline V gene are KGHDR and SFDVKD. CDR3 length: 16 residues. V trimming: 7 bases; J trimming: 8 bases; junction bases outside the gene matches: 16.

This clone came up a few times. The J gene is TRBJ2-7, the V gene TRBV6-1, with D maybe TRBD1 (5 bases). The length of the CDR3 is 12 residues. From germline, CDR1 is MNHNS and CDR2 SASEGT. V was clipped by 2 bases and J by 9 bases, with 11 bases between them. The CDR3 bases are TGTGCCAGCAGTGAAAGGGGTTCGGGGCAGTACTTC. Translated, it gives CASSERGSGQYF.

The chain recombines TRBV7-6 with TRBJ1-3; a weak D match, TRBD1 (6 bases). CDR1 and CDR2 (germline): SGHVS, FNYEAQ. The CDR3 totals 17 residues. V lost 1 base and J lost 0, with 13 bases in between. CDR3 sequence (DNA): TGTGCCAGCAGCTTAGGGGGGGGACACATCTCTGGAAACACCATATATTTT. It translates to CASSLGGGHISGNTIYF.

V is TRBV9 and J is TRBJ2-1; 7 nucleotides agree with TRBD2. The CDR3 has 14 residues. Germline CDR1 and CDR2: SGDLS and YYNGEE. The V gene end was trimmed by 4 bases and the J gene end by 7 bases; junction bases not matched to a gene: 8. CDR3 region: CASSPSLAQNEQFF. CDR3 DNA sequence: TGTGCCAGCAGCCCCTCACTAGCGCAGAATGAGCAGTTCTTC. Full variable domain (outside the CDR3, taken from reference TRBV9 and TRBJ2-1): DSGVTQTPKHLITATGQRVTLRCSPRSGDLSVYWYQQSLDQGLQFLIQYYNGEERAKGNILERFSAQQFPDLHSELNLSSLELGDSALYFCASSPSLAQNEQFFGPGTRLTVL.

CDR3 sequence reads: CASSVGEGTTNYGYTF. The CDR3 coding sequence is TGTGCCAGCAGCGTAGGGGAGGGCACAACTAACTATGGCTACACCTTC. This chain links TRBV9 with TRBJ1-2, with unresolved D. This CDR3 has 16 amino acids. V lost 0 bases to trimming and J lost 0 bases, with 12 bases between them. Germline assignment: CDR1 SGDLS and CDR2 YYNGEE.

Here the CDR3 reads CASSYPGQGRTDTQYF. The CDR3 coding sequence is TGTGCCAGCAGCTACCCGGGACAGGGCAGGACAGATACGCAGTATTTT. The chain is built from TRBV7-3 and TRBJ2-3; 9 nucleotides match TRBD1. The CDR3 spans 16 residues. The ends lost 4 bases at V and 3 bases at J; junction bases unmatched: 8. The germline CDR1 and CDR2 sequences are SGHTA and FQGTGA.

This clone appeared once. The gene calls are TRBV27 and TRBJ2-7; 9 bases align to TRBD2. Germline loops: CDR1 MNHEY, CDR2 SMNVEV (reference sequence). J was trimmed by 6 bases and V by 6 bases; bases with no gene match: 18. The CDR3 has 17 amino acids. In nucleotides, the CDR3 is TGTGCCAGCAGCTACGGGGCCGAAGCGGGAGGACTCTCCGAGCAGTACTTC. Encoded protein: CASSYGAEAGGLSEQYF.

V and J are TRBV10-3 and TRBJ2-5; the match to TRBD1 covers 9 bases. V lost 6 bases, J lost 5 bases, and 7 bases stayed unmatched. The CDR3 extends over 14 amino acids. The germline V gene has CDR1 ENHRY and CDR2 SYGVKD. CDR3 loop: CAIRRGQGGETQYF. The DNA for the CDR3 is TGTGCCATCAGGCGGGGACAGGGTGGTGAGACCCAGTACTTC.

V is TRBV7-8 and J is TRBJ2-3, with D perhaps TRBD1 (5 bases). Germline-derived CDR1 and CDR2 are SGHVS and FQNEAQ. The CDR3 covers 15 residues. V was trimmed by 2 bases and J by 1 base, leaving 10 bases between them. The DNA for the CDR3 is TGTGCCAGCAGCTTACTAACAGGCGGCACAGATACGCAGTATTTT. Its protein product is CASSLLTGGTDTQYF.